This T cell receptor beta chain came from a study of T cell responses to AZD1222 COVID-19 vaccine. Clones were read by immunoSEQ multiplex PCR, and TCRdb kept only the in-frame ones, dropping some. The sample carries about 120,000 clones, 90% to 95% recorded once. Germline assignment: CDR1 SGHRS and CDR2 YFSETQ. There are 16 residues in the CDR3. The ends were cut back, 1 base at V and 0 bases at J, with 13 bases in the middle. The receptor comes from an adult in good health. The chain has TRBV5-1 and TRBJ1-2; the D gene is possibly TRBD1 (6 bases). The sample in question was peripheral blood, obtained on day 0 of AZD1222 vaccination. CDR3 sequence (DNA): TGCGCCAGCAGCTTGATAACAGGGCGTCCTAACTATGGCTACACCTTC. It is translated as CASSLITGRPNYGYTF.